This T cell receptor beta chain was observed in a study of chemoradiotherapy in HPV16-positive cancers. Overall study: Two HPV16-positive patients' cells yielded candidate HPV-specific clones and common motifs. Study-wide results and limits: Functional assays defining HPV-specific T cells used only two HPV16-positive patients. Candidate HPV-specific clones and E7-related TCR motifs grew in tumor during treatment. Better recurrence-free survival went with HPV-responsive T-cell expansion in HPV16-positive patients.

Sequenced by immunoSEQ multiplex PCR; TCRdb stores in-frame clones only, minus some. This table has tens of thousands of clones, nearly 95% appearing once. This clone has a single count. The antigen is not known. This CDR3 region has 17 residues. The V gene's germline CDR1 is LGHNA and CDR2 YNFKEQ. V shed 4 bases and J 0 bases; nucleotides not matched to a gene: 9. This material consisted of blood, taken from a patient who underwent chemoradiotherapy. The V and J genes are TRBV4-2 and TRBJ2-1; 7 bases are shared with TRBD2. The origin of this receptor is a human donor with HPV-associated anogenital cancer. The CDR3 sequence is CASSRAGALSSYNEQFF. The DNA of the CDR3 is TGTGCCAGCAGCCGGGCGGGAGCCTTGAGCTCCTACAATGAGCAGTTCTTC.